The 25 T cell receptor beta chains given below trace back to one sample, sequenced in a study of T-cell reconstitution after alpha-beta-depleted transplantation in children (dated by TCRdb to between 2015 and 2016). Receptor amplification or capture employed PCR. This sample was sequenced with an Illumina HiSeq 2500. TCR library preparation used molecular barcoding, with unique molecular identifiers applied to normalize quantification of the TCRbeta repertoire. TCRdb reran the public reads through fastp at Q25 and MiXCR, keeping productive beta chains. Duplicate CDR3 protein sequences are folded into a single record with the most common DNA and genes. Present in this sample are roughly 420,000 distinct CDR3 sequences, roughly 17% of which were seen just once. Roughly 27% of the sample comes from the top ten. This specimen's treatment or condition label, interpreted: allogeneic hematopoietic cell transplantation with graft depleted of TCRalphabeta T cells and CD19 B cells.

The sequences come from PBMCs, mostly from graft donor cells, collected 360 days after TCRalphabeta/CD19-depleted stem cell transplant. The origin of the receptors is a boy under two years old who had a stem cell transplant for Wiskott-Aldrich syndrome, so the T cells may come from the graft donor.

This clonotype was counted only a few times. The chain recombines TRBV5-1 with TRBJ2-5; D ambiguous. Looked up from germline, CDR1 is SGHRS and CDR2 is YFSETQ. The CDR3 length is 14 residues. The V and J ends lost 3 bases and 1 base respectively, with 10 bases between them. The CDR3, as DNA: TGCGCCAGCAGCTCGGTCGGATCCCAAGAGACCCAGTACTTC. The encoded protein is CASSSVGSQETQYF.

The chain employs TRBV7-2 and TRBJ2-3, with a possible D match to TRBD2 (6 bases). The CDR3 is 16 amino acids. Germline V gene sequence: CDR1 SGHTA, CDR2 FQGNSA. The ends were cut back, 5 bases at V and 0 bases at J, with 15 bases in the middle. The CDR3 loop is CASSIIAVTSTDTQYF. For the CDR3, the DNA is TGTGCCAGCAGCATTATAGCGGTAACTAGCACAGATACGCAGTATTTT.

The chain has TRBV27 and TRBJ1-1, with D perhaps matching TRBD1 (5 bases). This CDR3 has 13 amino acids. The V gene lost 3 bases and the J gene lost 4 bases, with 9 bases spanning the gap. CDR1 and CDR2 from the germline V gene are MNHEY and SMNVEV (reference sequence). This CDR3 is CASSFGGRTEAFF. Written as DNA, the CDR3 is TGTGCCAGCAGTTTCGGGGGACGCACTGAAGCTTTCTTT.

This clonotype showed up just a few times. J is TRBJ2-5 and V is TRBV29-1; the D is unclear. In germline, CDR1 is SQVTM, CDR2 ANQGSEA. With 4 bases removed from V and 4 bases from J, the gap between germline ends came to 7 bases. The CDR3 length is 11 residues. CDR3 loop: CSVVASETQYF. The CDR3 DNA sequence: TGCAGCGTTGTGGCCTCAGAGACCCAGTACTTC.

The chain recombines TRBV9 with TRBJ2-6; D not certain. CDR3 length: 18 residues. The germline V and J ends were trimmed by 0 bases and 1 base, with 14 bases remaining between them. Germline loops: CDR1 SGDLS, CDR2 YYNGEE. Here the CDR3 reads CASSVGKVFGSGANVLTF. DNA for the CDR3: TGTGCCAGCAGCGTAGGGAAGGTTTTTGGGTCTGGGGCCAACGTCCTGACTTTC.

The rearrangement uses TRBV6-2 or TRBV6-3 and TRBJ1-2, with a tentative D call TRBD1 (6 bases). Germline lookup yields CDR1 MNHEY and CDR2 SVGEGT. Trimming took off 2 bases at V and 2 bases at J, with 15 bases between the two ends. The CDR3 runs to 16 residues. The CDR3 coding sequence is TGTGCCAGCAGTTACGCTTACAGGGTGAGAAACTATGGCTACACCTTC. It translates to CASSYAYRVRNYGYTF.

The sample holds one count of this clonotype. The rearrangement links TRBV7-9 to TRBJ2-3, with a possible D match to TRBD2 (6 bases). Germline CDR1 reads SEHNR; CDR2 reads FQNEAQ (reference sequence). The CDR3 sequence is 15 residues long. V was shortened by 0 bases and J by 5 bases, with 12 bases between the two germline ends. The CDR3 DNA reads as TGTGCCAGCAGCTTAGCCTCCGGGGGTGGAGATACGCAGTATTTT. This encodes CASSLASGGGDTQYF.

The chain combines TRBV29-1 with TRBJ2-1, with 7 bases that match TRBD1. With V trimmed by 3 bases and J by 0 bases, 11 bases remained unmatched. The CDR3 sequence is 17 residues long. Germline V lookup: CDR1 SQVTM, CDR2 ANQGSEA. The CDR3 nucleotides read TGCAGCGTTGAGAATTTACTGACAGGGAGCTCCTACAATGAGCAGTTCTTC. Amino acid sequence: CSVENLLTGSSYNEQFF.

The chain joins TRBV5-1 to TRBJ2-5; D gene unclear. V shed 7 bases and J shed 4 bases, with 11 bases lying between them. The CDR3 runs to 12 residues. Germline lookup yields CDR1 SGHRS and CDR2 YFSETQ. CDR3 region: CASGRVRETQYF. The CDR3 bases are TGCGCCAGCGGAAGGGTTCGAGAGACCCAGTACTTC. The full variable domain, rest sourced from reference TRBV5-1 and TRBJ2-5, is KAGVTQTPRYLIKTRGQQVTLSCSPISGHRSVSWYQQTPGQGLQFLFEYFSETQRNKGNFPGRFSGRQFSNSRSEMNVSTLELGDSALYLCASGRVRETQYFGPGTRLLVL.

This clonotype was detected only a few times. V and J are TRBV5-1 and TRBJ2-5, with 8 nucleotides matching TRBD1. J gave up 3 bases and V 1 base, and 5 bases lay outside the gene matches. Per germline, CDR1 SGHRS and CDR2 YFSETQ. The length of the CDR3 is 15 residues. CDR3 sequence: CASSLRDRRKETQYF. DNA for the CDR3: TGCGCCAGCAGCTTGAGGGACAGGAGGAAAGAGACCCAGTACTTC.

This clonotype has more than one count but fewer than ten. V gene TRBV29-1 combines with J gene TRBJ2-7; a possible D gene is TRBD2 (6 bases). The length of the CDR3 is 12 residues. CDR1 is SQVTM, CDR2 ANQGSEA, per germline. The V gene lost 4 bases and the J gene lost 1 base, with 8 bases spanning the gap. CDR3 coding DNA: TGCAGCGTTGTGGGGAGGTCCTACGAGCAGTACTTC. Translation gives CSVVGRSYEQYF.

The V gene is TRBV5-5, the J gene TRBJ2-7, with 8 bases identical to TRBD1. Germline CDR1 is SGHKS and CDR2 is YYEKEE (reference sequence). Trimming removed 4 bases from V and 7 bases from J; junction bases left unmatched: 10. This CDR3 comprises 14 residues. CDR3: CASSPGQGAREQYF. The CDR3 DNA is TGTGCCAGCAGCCCTGGGCAGGGGGCGCGGGAGCAGTACTTC.

The gene calls are TRBV29-1 and TRBJ2-5; TRBD1 agrees at 7 bases. The V segment lost 6 bases and the J segment 2 bases; nucleotides outside the gene matches: 6. Germline CDR1 is SQVTM and CDR2 is ANQGSEA. The CDR3 loop spans 13 amino acids. The CDR3 is CSVSGTAQETQYF. The CDR3, as DNA: TGCAGCGTATCCGGGACAGCACAAGAGACCCAGTACTTC.

The sample holds a few counts of this clonotype. The rearrangement links TRBV10-3 to TRBJ2-1; TRBD1 is a possible D gene (6 bases). The ends were cut back, 0 bases at V and 4 bases at J, with 13 bases in the middle. Germline-derived CDR1 and CDR2 are ENHRY and SYGVKD. The CDR3 is made up of 16 amino acids. CDR3 sequence (DNA): TGTGCCATCAGTGAGTCGAGGGGGTGGCCTTACAATGAGCAGTTCTTC. Translation: CAISESRGWPYNEQFF.

The chain carries TRBV29-1 and TRBJ2-3; possible D gene TRBD2, 5 bases. Looked up from germline, CDR1 is SQVTM and CDR2 is ANQGSEA. The V and J ends lost 6 bases and 0 bases respectively, with 13 bases between them. The CDR3 spans 14 residues. The CDR3 spells CSVKAVSSTDTQYF. The CDR3 DNA reads as TGCAGCGTAAAAGCGGTTTCTAGCACAGATACGCAGTATTTT.

V and J are TRBV11-2 and TRBJ2-3, with D possibly matching TRBD2 (6 bases). CDR3 length equals 14 residues. V was shortened by 5 bases and J by 5 bases, with 14 bases between the two germline ends. In germline, CDR1 is SGHAT, CDR2 FQNNGV. The DNA for the CDR3 is TGTGCCAGCAGCCTCCTGACTAGGGTAGATACGCAGTATTTT. It yields the protein CASSLLTRVDTQYF.

This clonotype was recorded a few times. The chain recombines TRBV5-1 with TRBJ2-1; TRBD2 is a possible D gene (5 bases). From germline, CDR1 is SGHRS and CDR2 YFSETQ. Trimming removed 7 bases from V and 7 bases from J, with 15 bases in between. The CDR3 totals 13 residues. Written as DNA, the CDR3 is TGCGCCAGCCGGGAACCTAACGGGAATGAGCAGTTCTTC. Amino acid sequence: CASREPNGNEQFF.

This clonotype was detected many times. The chain is built from TRBV12-3 or TRBV12-4 and TRBJ1-1; TRBD1 might be the D (5 bases). V was trimmed by 3 bases and J by 4 bases, leaving 9 bases between them. This CDR3 contains 13 residues. CDR3: CASSLRGGTEAFF. The CDR3 coding sequence is TGTGCCAGCAGTTTGAGGGGCGGCACTGAAGCTTTCTTT.

Here the CDR3 reads CASSLGSGLHYNEQFF. CDR3 in DNA: TGCGCCAGCAGCTTGGGTTCCGGGCTACACTACAATGAGCAGTTCTTC. This chain uses TRBV5-1 with TRBJ2-1, with D hard to call. V was clipped by 0 bases and J by 3 bases, with 13 bases between them. Germline V CDR1 and CDR2: SGHRS, YFSETQ. This CDR3 is built from 16 residues.

This clonotype was counted ten times or more. This chain joins TRBV3-1 and TRBJ2-7; maybe TRBD1 (7 bases). The CDR3 spans 14 residues. Looked up from germline, CDR1 is LGHDT and CDR2 is YNNKEL (reference sequence). Trimming took 4 bases from V and 2 from J, leaving 12 bases between them. The CDR3 protein is CASSPGDSPYEQYF. The CDR3 DNA sequence: TGTGCCAGCAGCCCGGGGGACAGTCCCTACGAGCAGTACTTC.

CDR3 sequence: CASRGTDHYNQPQHF. The CDR3 nucleotides are TGTGCCAGCAGGGGGACAGACCACTATAATCAGCCCCAGCATTTT. The rearrangement links TRBV12-3 or TRBV12-4 to TRBJ1-5; 7 bases match TRBD1. V lost 6 bases to trimming and J lost 4 bases; unmatched junction nucleotides: 9. The CDR3 has 15 residues.

This sequence joins TRBV10-3 and TRBJ2-7, with D possibly being TRBD2 (5 bases). CDR1 is ENHRY, CDR2 SYGVKD, per germline. V lost 2 bases, J lost 3 bases, and 20 bases lay in between. The CDR3 covers 17 residues. CDR3 loop: CAISENLRRGSYYEQYF. CDR3 bases: TGTGCCATCAGTGAGAACCTGCGTAGAGGGTCTTACTACGAGCAGTACTTC.

V is TRBV19 and J is TRBJ2-6, with D possibly TRBD1 on 6 matching bases. The CDR3 loop spans 17 amino acids. Trimming took off 6 bases at V and 4 bases at J, with 19 bases between the two ends. From germline, CDR1 is LNHDA and CDR2 SQIVND (reference sequence). CDR3 residues: CASSPGTSISGANVLTF. The CDR3 coding sequence is TGTGCCAGTAGCCCCGGGACATCGATCTCCGGGGCCAACGTCCTGACTTTC.

This sequence joins TRBV7-7 and TRBJ2-2, with 8 bases identical to TRBD2. The germline gives CDR1 SSHAT, CDR2 FNYEAQ (reference sequence). Trimming took 3 bases from V and 2 from J; bases not matched to a gene: 2. This CDR3 has 15 amino acids. CDR3 DNA sequence: TGTGCCAGCAGCTTTAGCGGGGATAACACCGGGGAGCTGTTTTTT. The encoded protein is CASSFSGDNTGELFF.

V and J are TRBV5-1 and TRBJ2-1; 11 bases map to TRBD1. The trim removed 7 bases at V and 6 bases at J, leaving 6 bases unmatched. CDR3 size: 14 residues. The germline CDR1 and CDR2 sequences are SGHRS and YFSETQ. The CDR3 loop is CASRLGTGGNEQFF. The CDR3 coding sequence is TGCGCCAGCCGACTCGGGACAGGGGGCAATGAGCAGTTCTTC.